This TCR beta chain appears in the sequencing data of a study of tumor-infiltrating lymphocytes in primary liver carcinoma. Across the whole study: Sequenced samples came back with roughly 3.65 to 7.13 million productive TCRbeta reads, and the counts looked alike across tissue types.

Alongside blood RNA obtained from unsorted whole blood, germline DNA was also extracted. None of the patients had received treatment, and all had chronic HBV infection. Preoperatively, peripheral blood was drawn, approximately 4.2 milliliters in total. TCR beta cDNA was made from 450 to 600 ng total RNA with a constant-region primer. Slightly modified ARM-PCR, run as three nested multiplex PCR rounds, produced the TCR beta libraries. MiXCR was run by TCRdb on the multiplex PCR reads, yielding one entry per CDR3 protein. The sample holds some 180,000 distinct CDR3 sequences; 50% to 75% are singletons and the top ten take 70% to 80%. Sample: peripheral blood. This clonotype originated in a man aged 40-50 years with primary liver carcinoma and hepatitis B virus infection.

The chain's CDR3 is CARPPWGDSGANVLTF. DNA for the CDR3: TGTGCCAGACCCCCCTGGGGGGACTCTGGGGCCAACGTCCTGACTTTC. The V call is TRBV6-1, the J call TRBJ2-6; the D gene is possibly TRBD2 (6 bases). Germline assignment: CDR1 MNHNS and CDR2 SASEGT. CDR3 size: 16 residues. Trimming left V 9 bases short and J 0 bases short, with 15 bases between.